One sample yielded the 8 T cell receptor beta chains listed below, sequenced in a study of PD-1 blockade in classical Hodgkin lymphoma. Sequencing used immunoSEQ multiplex PCR; TCRdb keeps in-frame clones, though not all of them. Among around 20,000 clones listed, 75% to 90% were seen once. Relapses following autologous stem cell transplantation were seen in all patients, with brentuximab vedotin exposure varying. Sequenced material: peripheral blood mononuclear cells (PBMCs), taken at baseline. The receptors derive from a human donor with classical Hodgkin lymphoma.

The rearrangement joins TRBV5-1 to TRBJ2-1; TRBD2 agrees at 7 bases. V shed 2 bases, J shed 5 bases, and the junction held 4 bases outside the gene matches. Per the germline V gene, CDR1 is SGHRS and CDR2 is YFSETQ. CDR3 size: 14 residues. CDR3 sequence reads: CASSFATSDNEQFF. The CDR3 DNA follows: TGCGCCAGCAGCTTCGCTACTAGCGACAATGAGCAGTTCTTC.

This rearrangement joins TRBV28 to TRBJ2-3, with 11 nucleotides matching TRBD1. The CDR3 has 16 residues. Germline CDR1 is MDHEN and CDR2 is SYDVKM. J was trimmed by 1 base and V by 5 bases; bases with no gene match: 5. DNA of the CDR3: TGTGCCAGCAGTCCACCGGGACAGGGGGGCACAGATACGCAGTATTTT. Its protein product is CASSPPGQGGTDTQYF.

The J gene is TRBJ2-3, the V gene TRBV7-3; no definite D call. CDR3 size: 16 residues. Germline-derived CDR1 and CDR2 are SGHTA and FQGTGA. V lost 2 bases, J lost 4 bases, and 16 bases lay in between. The CDR3, as DNA: TGTGCCAGCAGCTTAGGCGGATCGTCAGCCGCAGATACGCAGTATTTT. It translates to CASSLGGSSAADTQYF. Full variable domain (rest looked up from reference TRBV7-3 and TRBJ2-3): GAGVSQTPSNKVTEKGKYVELRCDPISGHTALYWYRQSLGQGPEFLIYFQGTGAADDSGLPNDRFFAVRPEGSVSTLKIQRTERGDSAVYLCASSLGGSSAADTQYFGPGTRLTVL.

In this sample, this clone turned up once. The genes are TRBV6-1 and TRBJ1-6, with a possible D match to TRBD1 (5 bases). Germline lookup yields CDR1 MNHNS and CDR2 SASEGT. The V and J ends lost 4 bases and 4 bases respectively, with 8 bases between them. The CDR3 is made up of 14 amino acids. The CDR3 reads CASSAGPYNSPLHF. In DNA form, the CDR3 reads TGTGCCAGCAGTGCGGGGCCATATAATTCACCCCTCCACTTT.

The rearrangement joins TRBV1 to TRBJ2-1; the table gives TRBD1 as D, unverified against the DNA. TRBV1 is labeled a pseudogene. This CDR3 has 18 amino acids. This chain's CDR3 is CTSSHSTCGQGAINEQFF. The CDR3, as DNA: TGCACCAGCAGCCACTCCACTTGCGGACAGGGGGCAATCAATGAGCAGTTCTTC.

This chain uses TRBV14 with TRBJ2-7; tentative D call: TRBD1 (6 bases). Germline-derived CDR1 and CDR2 are SGHDN and FVKESK. The ends were cut back, 5 bases at V and 8 bases at J, with 13 bases in the middle. This CDR3 has 12 residues. Written as DNA, the CDR3 is TGTGCCAGCAGCGAACAGGGTGGGAAGCAGTACTTC. Residues: CASSEQGGKQYF.

This chain joins TRBV7-9 and TRBJ2-7; D uncertain. Per germline, CDR1 SEHNR and CDR2 FQNEAQ (reference sequence). The CDR3 covers 14 residues. V was pared by 5 bases and J by 0 bases, with 11 bases between. The CDR3 protein is CASSPPGSSYEQYF. The CDR3 bases are TGTGCCAGCAGCCCCCCTGGGTCCTCCTACGAGCAGTACTTC.

The chain recombines TRBV19 with TRBJ2-3; 7 bases agree with TRBD2. The germline CDR1 and CDR2 sequences are LNHDA and SQIVND (reference sequence). The trim removed 3 bases at V and 4 bases at J, leaving 4 bases unmatched. The CDR3 is 14 residues long. As DNA, the CDR3 is TGTGCCAGTAGTATGGGGAGGGAAGCAGATACGCAGTATTTT. Amino acid sequence: CASSMGREADTQYF.